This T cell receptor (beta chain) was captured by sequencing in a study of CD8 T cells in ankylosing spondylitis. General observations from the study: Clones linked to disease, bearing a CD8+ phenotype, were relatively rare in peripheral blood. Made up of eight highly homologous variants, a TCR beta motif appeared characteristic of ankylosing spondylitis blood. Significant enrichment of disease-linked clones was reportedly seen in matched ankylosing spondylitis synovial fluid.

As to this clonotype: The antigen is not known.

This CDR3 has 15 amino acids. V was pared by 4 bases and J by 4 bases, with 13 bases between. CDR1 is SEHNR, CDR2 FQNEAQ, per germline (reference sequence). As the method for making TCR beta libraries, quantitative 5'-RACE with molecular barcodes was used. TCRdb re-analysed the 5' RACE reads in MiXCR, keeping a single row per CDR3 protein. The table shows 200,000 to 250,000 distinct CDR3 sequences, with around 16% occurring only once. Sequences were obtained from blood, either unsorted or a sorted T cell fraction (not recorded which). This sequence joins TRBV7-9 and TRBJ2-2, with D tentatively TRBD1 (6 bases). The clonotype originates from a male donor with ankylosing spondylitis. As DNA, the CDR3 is TGTGCCAGCAGCTCCCAGGACAGCCCCACCGGGGAGCTGTTTTTT. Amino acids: CASSSQDSPTGELFF.